This is a list of T cell receptor beta chains from one sample in a study of T-cell memory formation after mild COVID-19. TCRdb used MiXCR to reprocess the 5' RACE reads, holding one entry per CDR3 protein. The sample lists 450,000 to 650,000 distinct CDR3 sequences, approximately 19% occurring once. Specimen: PBMCs or a T cell subset sorted from them (not recorded which). Every receptor here comes from an adult woman who had mild COVID-19 (a few samples of this study predate the infection). Cell type and time point are not known. Both conserved end residues are trimmed from each CDR3. D genes are given only for firm matches. Some rows have no size entry. The others give once, few or many, or a class for an expanded clone.

d_call clone_size v_call cdr3_aa
. . TRBV30 AYSGFAGGANVLT
. many TRBV7-2 ASSLGHRISQETQY
. . TRBV19 ASRGGAQSTDTQY
TRBD1 few TRBV3-1 ASSQGTGGSEKLF
. . TRBV29-1 SVTHLRDEQY
TRBD1 . TRBV15 ATSRPYNNRGKANEQF
TRBD1 few TRBV5-1 ASSRDRPVANYGYT
. . TRBV30 AWAPGVQETQY
. once TRBV28 ASSPVQGSIYEQY
TRBD1 . TRBV5-1 ASSLDGQGDSPLH
TRBD2 . TRBV6-2/TRBV6-3 ASTKRGGDYEQY
. few TRBV5-1 ASSKGLNYEQY
TRBD2 . TRBV30 AWSSGLAGGGELF
. . TRBV4-1 ASSQGTLVGAVQETQY
TRBD1 few TRBV4-3 ASSQERQGNYEQY
TRBD1 . TRBV5-1 ASSLETGGYPEAL
TRBD2 . TRBV12-3/TRBV12-4 ASSPGTSATDTQY
TRBD1 few TRBV4-1 ASRPTGGSGYT
. . TRBV4-2 ASSQDLGLEAF
. . TRBV4-2 ASSTRDGYTEAF
. few TRBV7-2 ASSLARDNEQF
TRBD2 . TRBV3-1 ASSGTSDQETQY
. . TRBV19 ASSIASETQY
. few TRBV5-5 ASSLDQGLGNTEAF
TRBD1 few TRBV2 ASSDTAVGQGARRAF
. . TRBV24-1 ATSTSTADTQY
. . TRBV5-1 ASTPGGSSYNEQF
TRBD1 few TRBV5-6 ASSPTGAVSYT
. few TRBV12-3/TRBV12-4 ASSQGTWNTEAF
. . TRBV6-2/TRBV6-3 ASSYLPRTANTEAF
TRBD2 . TRBV2 ASRVTQRGGGTDTQY
TRBD2 . TRBV14 ASSQGSSGVHEQF
. . TRBV6-2/TRBV6-3 ASWAPIGSGANVLT
. . TRBV6-2/TRBV6-3 ASRPWDASSGNTIY
. . TRBV18 ASSSTRGTEAF
TRBD1 . TRBV12-3/TRBV12-4 ASSLASDRSNQPQH
. . TRBV5-1 ANLLRDTQY
. . TRBV6-1 ASSEALDTEAF
. . TRBV24-1 ATSDLSDRKDNEQF
. few TRBV19 ASSIGNGARADTQY
. few TRBV25-1 ASSEWALETQY
TRBD2 few TRBV25-1 ASSGLAGGPLGETQY
. . TRBV5-6 ASSQRHRRPQH
. . TRBV2 ASSEAGGASYEQY
. once TRBV27 ASSFSGLSEQY
. . TRBV15 ATSRVPSYEQY
. few TRBV29-1 SVPGVAYYNEQF
TRBD1 . TRBV2 ASSQGAGELF
. many TRBV5-1 ASSLAAAYEQY
TRBD1 many TRBV5-1 ASSLTRGNEKLF
. few TRBV20-1 SARWPSGGGSEQY
TRBD1 . TRBV19 AGQGQGVAGELF
. few TRBV21-1 ASSHGGGHVKNIQY
TRBD1 many TRBV7-6 ASSQRQGTYEQY